The 22 T cell receptor beta chains below come from one sample, sequenced in a study of human T cells and chemical hapten exposure. TCRdb reanalysed the RACE reads using MiXCR and keeps one entry per CDR3 protein. The sample yields around 50,000 distinct CDR3 sequences, 7.5% to 10% seen once. Sample time point: patch test 2, 6 weeks after DPC sensitization. Stated treatment: therapeutic diphenylcyclopropenone sensitization with weekly scalp DPC. The starting material was whole blood, obtained in connection with sensitization to the hapten diphenylcyclopropenone (DPC). These receptors were obtained from a woman aged 45-65 years with alopecia areata. Some clones in this sample may be carry-over from other donors' samples.

The J gene is TRBJ2-5, the V gene TRBV11-2, with TRBD2 identical over 8 bases. Unmatched junction bases numbered 15, after V lost 5 bases and J lost 1 base. Germline CDR1 SGHAT, CDR2 FQNNGV. The CDR3 contains 18 residues. The CDR3 sequence is CASSPLLTSGAPQETQYF. CDR3 in DNA: TGTGCCAGCAGCCCCCTCCTCACTAGCGGTGCCCCCCAAGAGACCCAGTACTTC.

This clonotype showed up many times. The rearrangement joins TRBV10-3 to TRBJ2-1, with D possibly matching TRBD2 (5 bases). This CDR3 has 17 residues. The V gene's germline CDR1 is ENHRY and CDR2 SYGVKD. V was cut by 7 bases and J by 0 bases, with 19 bases left in between. CDR3 nucleotide sequence: TGTGCCATCAAAGGCTTCAGCGGAGCAAGCTCCTACAATGAGCAGTTCTTC. As protein: CAIKGFSGASSYNEQFF.

This clonotype was seen a few times. The CDR3 loop is CASTENDEQYF. The CDR3 coding sequence is TGTGCCAGCACCGAAAACGACGAGCAGTACTTC. The rearrangement links TRBV6-2 or TRBV6-3 to TRBJ2-7; D is undetermined. CDR1 and CDR2 (germline): MNHEY, SVGEGT. Trimming removed 7 bases at V and 5 bases at J, with 9 bases between. The CDR3 is made up of 11 amino acids.

Many counts were recorded for this clonotype. The chain uses TRBV18 and TRBJ1-2, with unresolved D. The germline V gene has CDR1 KGHSH and CDR2 LQKENI. The V end lost 3 bases, the J end lost 4 bases, and 21 bases lay between the germline ends. The CDR3 has 17 amino acids. The CDR3 DNA reads TGTGCCAGCTCACCGCAGAATTCCTTTGGGAACGTCTATGGCTACACCTTC. This encodes CASSPQNSFGNVYGYTF.

The chain is built from TRBV3-1 and TRBJ2-1; D remains ambiguous. There are 12 residues in the CDR3. V lost 6 bases and J lost 2, with 5 bases in between. Germline CDR1 LGHDT, CDR2 YNNKEL (reference sequence). The CDR3 is CASSSAYNEQFF. As DNA, the CDR3 is TGTGCCAGCAGTTCTGCCTACAATGAGCAGTTCTTC.

This clonotype was detected many times. The rearrangement links TRBV7-2 to TRBJ1-1; a weak D match, TRBD1 (5 bases). Germline V gene lookup returns CDR1 SGHTA and CDR2 FQGNSA. Trimming stripped 5 bases from V and 5 bases from J, with 15 bases between. The CDR3 has 14 residues. As DNA, the CDR3 is TGTGCCAGCAGCCCCCGGGGCCGGGGGACTGAAGCTTTCTTT. Translating it yields CASSPRGRGTEAFF.

This clonotype was counted ten times or more. The CDR3 DNA follows: TGTGCCAGCAGTTACACAGGGACAAGCAATCAGCCCCAGCATTTT. Residues: CASSYTGTSNQPQHF. The chain employs TRBV6-2 or TRBV6-3 and TRBJ1-5; D perhaps matches TRBD1 (6 bases). There are 15 residues in the CDR3. Per the germline V gene, CDR1 is MNHEY and CDR2 is SVGEGT. The V gene lost 2 bases and the J gene lost 1 base, with 9 bases spanning the gap.

This rearrangement joins TRBV6-2 or TRBV6-3 to TRBJ2-7; D is uncertain. Trimming took 6 bases from V and 3 from J, leaving 12 bases between them. The length of the CDR3 is 13 residues. Germline V gene sequence: CDR1 MNHEY, CDR2 SVGEGT. CDR3 nucleotide sequence: TGTGCCAGCAGGCCCCCGGGTTTCTACGAGCAGTACTTC. Encoded protein: CASRPPGFYEQYF.

This clonotype was observed a handful of times. The rearrangement links TRBV2 to TRBJ2-2; D remains ambiguous. This CDR3 is 11 amino acids long. Trimming took 4 bases from V and 6 from J, leaving 3 bases between them. Germline CDR1 and CDR2: SNHLY and FYNNEI. The CDR3 coding sequence is TGTGCCAGCAGTGTAGCCGGGGAGCTGTTTTTT. Protein: CASSVAGELFF.

The rearrangement uses TRBV11-2 and TRBJ2-7; 7 bases line up with TRBD1. The germline gives CDR1 SGHAT, CDR2 FQNNGV. The CDR3 is 14 residues long. The V segment lost 1 base and the J segment 7 bases; nucleotides outside the gene matches: 7. CDR3 nucleotide sequence: TGTGCCAGCAGCTTAGTGAAGGGGGCGCGAGAGCAGTACTTC. Its translation is CASSLVKGAREQYF.

The V call is TRBV20-1, the J call TRBJ2-7; tentatively, D is TRBD1 (6 bases). Per germline, CDR1 DFQATT and CDR2 SNEGSKA (reference sequence). CDR3 length: 13 amino acids. Trimming pared 5 bases from V and 3 bases from J, leaving 14 bases between. CDR3 in DNA: TGCAGTGCTCAGGACAGACGAGACTACGAGCAGTACTTC. Amino acids: CSAQDRRDYEQYF.

This chain joins TRBV5-1 and TRBJ1-5; TRBD1 might be the D (5 bases). CDR3 length equals 13 residues. Germline CDR1 reads SGHRS; CDR2 reads YFSETQ. V was shortened by 7 bases and J by 4 bases, with 12 bases between the two germline ends. CDR3 coding DNA: TGCGCCAGCTCCTGGGGCGAAAATCAGCCCCAGCATTTT. This translates into CASSWGENQPQHF. The complete variable domain, with remaining parts taken from reference TRBV5-1 and TRBJ1-5, reads KAGVTQTPRYLIKTRGQQVTLSCSPISGHRSVSWYQQTPGQGLQFLFEYFSETQRNKGNFPGRFSGRQFSNSRSEMNVSTLELGDSALYLCASSWGENQPQHFGDGTRLSIL.

This clonotype turned up a few times. The chain combines TRBV10-2 with TRBJ2-2, with D unclear. There are 16 residues in the CDR3. Germline V gene lookup returns CDR1 WSHSY and CDR2 SAAADI. V lost 9 bases to trimming and J lost 0 bases, with 17 bases between them. Here the CDR3 reads CASLYETHANTGELFF. The CDR3 nucleotides read TGCGCCAGTTTATATGAGACCCACGCGAACACCGGGGAGCTGTTTTTT.

This clonotype was observed a few times. This chain uses TRBV5-1 with TRBJ1-2, with D possibly TRBD1 on 5 matching bases. Trimming left V 3 bases short and J 8 bases short, with 20 bases between. Germline CDR1 and CDR2: SGHRS and YFSETQ. The CDR3 is made up of 15 amino acids. CDR3 in DNA: TGCGCCAGCAGCTCTGAAGGGAGGGGAATTGACGGCTACACCTTC. As protein: CASSSEGRGIDGYTF.

This clonotype was observed a handful of times. V and J are TRBV6-5 and TRBJ1-1, with TRBD1 matching over 10 bases. In germline, CDR1 is MNHEY, CDR2 SVGAGI. The V gene end was trimmed by 6 bases and the J gene end by 4 bases; junction bases not matched to a gene: 5. The CDR3 is made up of 14 amino acids. CDR3 region: CASRRRQGATEAFF. The DNA of the CDR3 is TGTGCCAGCAGGAGAAGACAGGGGGCCACTGAAGCTTTCTTT.

The chain carries TRBV28 and TRBJ1-2; D possibly corresponds to TRBD1 (6 bases). Germline V CDR1 and CDR2: MDHEN, SYDVKM. The CDR3 is 14 amino acids. Trimming removed 5 bases at V and 0 bases at J, with 10 bases between. CDR3 residues: CASSSQGPNYGYTF. In DNA form, the CDR3 reads TGTGCCAGCAGTAGCCAGGGGCCTAACTATGGCTACACCTTC.

This clonotype was recorded many times. This chain connects TRBV20-1 to TRBJ2-5, with D uncertain. V lost 5 bases to trimming and J lost 4 bases, with 11 bases between them. The CDR3 extends over 12 amino acids. The germline V gene encodes CDR1 DFQATT and CDR2 SNEGSKA (reference sequence). The CDR3 nucleotides are TGCAGTGCTGAGGCTAGATCAGAGACCCAGTACTTC. As protein: CSAEARSETQYF.

This clonotype was found many times. The chain couples TRBV20-1 to TRBJ2-7; possible D gene TRBD2, 5 bases. CDR3 length: 14 residues. Germline V gene data show CDR1 as DFQATT and CDR2 as SNEGSKA (reference sequence). V lost 0 bases, J lost 6 bases, and 15 bases lay in between. The CDR3, as DNA: TGCAGTGCTAGAGACCTATACTCAAGCGGCGAGCAGTACTTC. Translating gives CSARDLYSSGEQYF.

V and J are TRBV7-2 and TRBJ1-1; D gene unclear. CDR3 length: 13 amino acids. Per the germline V gene, CDR1 is SGHTA and CDR2 is FQGNSA. Trimming pared 5 bases from V and 8 bases from J, leaving 15 bases between. The CDR3 here is CASSHFQENEAFF. CDR3 nucleotide sequence: TGTGCCAGCAGCCACTTTCAGGAAAACGAAGCTTTCTTT.

The sample holds many counts of this clonotype. The J gene is TRBJ2-2, the V gene TRBV7-6, with 7 bases that match TRBD2. The CDR3 length is 15 residues. V gave up 5 bases and J gave up 2 bases; unmatched junction bases: 5. Germline CDR1 is SGHVS and CDR2 is FNYEAQ. The CDR3 here is CASSPEGLNTGELFF. CDR3 nucleotides: TGTGCCAGCAGCCCCGAGGGACTAAACACCGGGGAGCTGTTTTTT.

This clonotype was picked up many times. The genes are TRBV4-3 and TRBJ1-2; 9 nucleotides match TRBD1. Germline V gene sequence: CDR1 LGHNA, CDR2 YSLEER. After removal of 4 bases from V and 2 bases from J, the junction contained 2 bases not matched to a gene. The CDR3 has 14 residues. The CDR3 sequence is CASSRTGGNYGYTF. In DNA form, the CDR3 reads TGCGCCAGCAGCCGAACAGGGGGCAACTATGGCTACACCTTC.

This chain links TRBV20-1 with TRBJ2-2, with no clear D. CDR3 length equals 15 residues. V was clipped by 0 bases and J by 1 base, with 9 bases between them. Germline V gives CDR1 DFQATT, CDR2 SNEGSKA (reference sequence). CDR3 amino acids: CSARDLRQNTGELFF. The CDR3 DNA sequence: TGCAGTGCTAGAGACCTGCGGCAGAACACCGGGGAGCTGTTTTTT.